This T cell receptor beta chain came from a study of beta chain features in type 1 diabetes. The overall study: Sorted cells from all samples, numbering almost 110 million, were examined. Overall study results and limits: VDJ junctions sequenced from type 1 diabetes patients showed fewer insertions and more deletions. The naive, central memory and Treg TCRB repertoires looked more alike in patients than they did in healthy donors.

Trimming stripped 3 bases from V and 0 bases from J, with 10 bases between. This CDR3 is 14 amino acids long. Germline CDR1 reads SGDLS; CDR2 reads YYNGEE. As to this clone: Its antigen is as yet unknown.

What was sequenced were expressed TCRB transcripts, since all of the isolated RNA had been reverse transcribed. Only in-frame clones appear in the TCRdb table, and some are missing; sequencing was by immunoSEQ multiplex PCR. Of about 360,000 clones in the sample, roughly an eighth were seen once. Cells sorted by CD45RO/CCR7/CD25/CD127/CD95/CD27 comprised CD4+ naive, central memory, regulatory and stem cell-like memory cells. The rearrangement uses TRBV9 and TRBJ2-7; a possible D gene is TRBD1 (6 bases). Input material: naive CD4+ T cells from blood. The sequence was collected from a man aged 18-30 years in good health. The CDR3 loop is CASSAQGFSYEQYF. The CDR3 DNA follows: TGTGCCAGCAGCGCCCAGGGGTTCTCCTACGAGCAGTACTTC.